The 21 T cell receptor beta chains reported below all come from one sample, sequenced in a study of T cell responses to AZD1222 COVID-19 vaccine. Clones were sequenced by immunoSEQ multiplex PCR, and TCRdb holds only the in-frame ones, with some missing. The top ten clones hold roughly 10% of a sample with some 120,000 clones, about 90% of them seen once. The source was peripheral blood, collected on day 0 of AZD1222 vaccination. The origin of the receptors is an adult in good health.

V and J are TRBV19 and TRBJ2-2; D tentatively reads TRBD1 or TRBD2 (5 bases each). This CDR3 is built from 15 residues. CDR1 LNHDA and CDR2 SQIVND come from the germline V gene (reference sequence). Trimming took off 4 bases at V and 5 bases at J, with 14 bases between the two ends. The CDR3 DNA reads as TGTGCCAGTAGTACGGGGACCGGTGGTACCGGGGAGCTGTTTTTT. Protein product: CASSTGTGGTGELFF. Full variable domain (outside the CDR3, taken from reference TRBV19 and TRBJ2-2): DGGITQSPKYLFRKEGQNVTLSCEQNLNHDAMYWYRQDPGQGLRLIYYSQIVNDFQKGDIAEGYSVSREKKESFPLTVTSAQKNPTAFYLCASSTGTGGTGELFFGEGSRLTVL.

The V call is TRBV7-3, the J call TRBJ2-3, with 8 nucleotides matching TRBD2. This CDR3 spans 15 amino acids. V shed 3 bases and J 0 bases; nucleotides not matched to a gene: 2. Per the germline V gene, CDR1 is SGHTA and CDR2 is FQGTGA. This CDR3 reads CASSLGLGSTDTQYF. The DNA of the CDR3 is TGTGCCAGCAGCTTGGGACTAGGGAGCACAGATACGCAGTATTTT.

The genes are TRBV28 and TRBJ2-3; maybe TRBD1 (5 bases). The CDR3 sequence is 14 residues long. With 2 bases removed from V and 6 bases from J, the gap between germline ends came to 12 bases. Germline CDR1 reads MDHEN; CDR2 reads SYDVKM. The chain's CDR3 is CASSLGQGLDTQYF. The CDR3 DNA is TGTGCCAGCAGTTTAGGGCAGGGTTTGGATACGCAGTATTTT.

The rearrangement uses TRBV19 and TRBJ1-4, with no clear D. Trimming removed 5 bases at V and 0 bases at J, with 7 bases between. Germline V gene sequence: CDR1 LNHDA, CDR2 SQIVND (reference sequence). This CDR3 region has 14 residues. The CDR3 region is CASSGRATNEKLFF. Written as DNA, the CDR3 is TGTGCCAGTAGTGGGAGGGCAACTAATGAAAAACTGTTTTTT.

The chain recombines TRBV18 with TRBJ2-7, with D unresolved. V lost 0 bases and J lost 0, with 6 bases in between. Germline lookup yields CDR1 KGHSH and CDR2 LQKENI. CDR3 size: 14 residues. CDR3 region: CASSPPAGSYEQYF. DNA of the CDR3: TGTGCCAGCTCACCACCGGCAGGCTCCTACGAGCAGTACTTC.

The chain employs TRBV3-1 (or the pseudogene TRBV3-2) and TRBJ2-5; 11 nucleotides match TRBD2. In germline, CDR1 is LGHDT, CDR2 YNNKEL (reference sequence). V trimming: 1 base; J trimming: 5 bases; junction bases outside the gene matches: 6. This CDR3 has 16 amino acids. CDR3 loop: CASSQALAGEWETQYF. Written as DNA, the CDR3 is TGTGCCAGCAGCCAAGCACTAGCGGGAGAGTGGGAGACCCAGTACTTC.

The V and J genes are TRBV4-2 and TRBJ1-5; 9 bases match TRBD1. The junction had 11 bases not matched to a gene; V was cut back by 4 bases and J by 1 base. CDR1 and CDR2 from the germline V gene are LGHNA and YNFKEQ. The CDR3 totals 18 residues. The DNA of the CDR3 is TGTGCCAGCAGCCGGTCGTTACAGGGGGCAGGCAGCAATCAGCCCCAGCATTTT. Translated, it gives CASSRSLQGAGSNQPQHF.

The CDR3 loop is CASSWKGRRVYNEQFF. The CDR3 bases are TGTGCCAGCAGCTGGAAAGGGAGGAGGGTCTACAATGAGCAGTTCTTC. This rearrangement joins TRBV5-6 to TRBJ2-1; weak D call: TRBD2 (6 bases). Germline CDR1 reads SGHDT; CDR2 reads YYEEEE. Trimming stripped 3 bases from V and 3 bases from J, with 16 bases between. The CDR3 is 16 residues long.

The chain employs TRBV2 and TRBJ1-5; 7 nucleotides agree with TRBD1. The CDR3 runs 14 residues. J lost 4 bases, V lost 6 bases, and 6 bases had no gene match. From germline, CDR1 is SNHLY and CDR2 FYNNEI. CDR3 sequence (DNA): TGTGCCAGCAGCCCGGGACAGAATAATCAGCCCCAGCATTTT. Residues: CASSPGQNNQPQHF.

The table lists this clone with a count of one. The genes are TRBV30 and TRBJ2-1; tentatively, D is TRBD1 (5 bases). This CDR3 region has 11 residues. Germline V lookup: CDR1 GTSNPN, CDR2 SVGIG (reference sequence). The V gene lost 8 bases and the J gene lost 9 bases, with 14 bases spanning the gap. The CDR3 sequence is CAAREVSEQFF. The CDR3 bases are TGTGCCGCCAGGGAAGTGAGTGAGCAGTTCTTC.

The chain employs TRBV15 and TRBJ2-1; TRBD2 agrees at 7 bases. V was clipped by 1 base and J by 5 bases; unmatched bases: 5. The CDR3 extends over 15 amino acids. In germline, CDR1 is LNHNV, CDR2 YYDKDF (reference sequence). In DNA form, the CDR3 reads TGTGCCACCAGCAGAGGAGCGGGATTCGACAATGAGCAGTTCTTC. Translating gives CATSRGAGFDNEQFF.

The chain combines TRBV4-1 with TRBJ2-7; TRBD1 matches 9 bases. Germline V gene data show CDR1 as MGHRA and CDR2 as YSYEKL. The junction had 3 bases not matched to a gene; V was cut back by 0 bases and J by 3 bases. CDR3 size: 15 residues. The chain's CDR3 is CASSQDPGQGYEQYF. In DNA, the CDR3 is TGCGCCAGCAGCCAAGACCCGGGACAGGGCTACGAGCAGTACTTC.

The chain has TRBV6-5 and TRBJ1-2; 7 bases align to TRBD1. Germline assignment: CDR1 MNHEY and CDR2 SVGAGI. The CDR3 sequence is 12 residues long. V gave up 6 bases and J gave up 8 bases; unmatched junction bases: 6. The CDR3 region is CASSLDRVGYTF. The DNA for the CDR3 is TGTGCCAGCAGCCTTGACAGGGTCGGCTACACCTTC.

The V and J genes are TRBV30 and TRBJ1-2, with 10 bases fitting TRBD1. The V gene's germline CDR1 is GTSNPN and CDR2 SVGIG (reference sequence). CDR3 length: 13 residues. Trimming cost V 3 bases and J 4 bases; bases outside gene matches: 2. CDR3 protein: CAWRDRGFYGYTF. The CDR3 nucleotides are TGTGCCTGGAGGGACAGGGGGTTCTATGGCTACACCTTC.

CDR3 region: CAWSVGSRYEQYF. The CDR3 nucleotides are TGTGCCTGGAGTGTAGGGAGTAGATACGAGCAGTACTTC. The chain recombines TRBV30 with TRBJ2-7; the D gene is possibly TRBD2 (5 bases). Germline loops: CDR1 GTSNPN, CDR2 SVGIG (reference sequence). This CDR3 comprises 13 residues. V lost 0 bases, J lost 4 bases, and 10 bases lay in between.

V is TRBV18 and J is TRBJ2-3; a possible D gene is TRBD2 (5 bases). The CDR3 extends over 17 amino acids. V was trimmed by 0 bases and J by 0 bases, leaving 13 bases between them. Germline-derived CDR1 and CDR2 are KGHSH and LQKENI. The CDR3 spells CASSPPRERWSTDTQYF. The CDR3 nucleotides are TGTGCCAGCTCACCACCGAGGGAGCGGTGGAGCACAGATACGCAGTATTTT.

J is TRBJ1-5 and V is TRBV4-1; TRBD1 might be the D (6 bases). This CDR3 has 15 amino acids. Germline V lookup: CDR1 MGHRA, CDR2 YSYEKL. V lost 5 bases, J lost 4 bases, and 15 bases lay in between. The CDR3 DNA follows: TGCGCCAGCAGCGGGCCGGACAGAATAAATCAGCCCCAGCATTTT. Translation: CASSGPDRINQPQHF.

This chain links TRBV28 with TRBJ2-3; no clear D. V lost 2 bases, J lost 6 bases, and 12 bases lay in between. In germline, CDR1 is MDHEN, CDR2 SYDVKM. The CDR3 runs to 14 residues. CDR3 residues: CASSLHPPPDTQYF. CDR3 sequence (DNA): TGTGCCAGCAGTTTACACCCCCCACCTGATACGCAGTATTTT.

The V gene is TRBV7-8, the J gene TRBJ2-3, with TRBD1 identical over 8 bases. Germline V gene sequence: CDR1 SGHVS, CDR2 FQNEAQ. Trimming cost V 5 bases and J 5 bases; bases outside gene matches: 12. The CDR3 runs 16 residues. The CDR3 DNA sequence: TGTGCCAGCAGCCCAGGACAGGGCGGGGTGTTAGATACGCAGTATTTT. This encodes CASSPGQGGVLDTQYF. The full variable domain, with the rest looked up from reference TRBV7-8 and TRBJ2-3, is GAGVSQSPRYKVAKRGQDVALRCDPISGHVSLFWYQQALGQGPEFLTYFQNEAQLDKSGLPSDRFFAERPEGSVSTLKIQRTQQEDSAVYLCASSPGQGGVLDTQYFGPGTRLTVL.

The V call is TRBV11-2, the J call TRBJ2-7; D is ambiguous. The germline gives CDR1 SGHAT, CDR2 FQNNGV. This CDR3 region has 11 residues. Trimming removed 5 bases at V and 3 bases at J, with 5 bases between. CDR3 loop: CASSPHYEQYF. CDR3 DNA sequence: TGTGCCAGCAGCCCTCACTACGAGCAGTACTTC.

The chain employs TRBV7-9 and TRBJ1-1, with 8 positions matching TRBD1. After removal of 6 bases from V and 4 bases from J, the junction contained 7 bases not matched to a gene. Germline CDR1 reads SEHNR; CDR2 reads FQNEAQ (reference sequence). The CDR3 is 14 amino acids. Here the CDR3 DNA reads TGTGCCAGCAGTGACAGGGGAGGGAGCACTGAAGCTTTCTTT. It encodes CASSDRGGSTEAFF.